This T cell receptor (beta chain) comes out of a study of blood T cell repertoires in COVID-19. Method: immunoSEQ multiplex PCR; TCRdb's copy keeps in-frame clones and lacks some. The table records 250,000 to 300,000 clones, roughly 90% of them present only once. Germline trimming cut 3 bases from V and 5 bases from J; bases unmatched to any gene: 4. CDR3 size: 14 residues. Germline V lookup: CDR1 SNHLY, CDR2 FYNNEI. This clone was seen once. This sequence originates from a young woman with COVID-19, enrolled during active disease. The V and J genes are TRBV2 and TRBJ1-1; 9 bases are shared with TRBD1. Material: peripheral blood. This CDR3 is CASSDQTGGTEAFF. The CDR3 DNA reads TGTGCCAGCAGTGACCAGACAGGGGGAACTGAAGCTTTCTTT.